This passage covers 18 T cell receptor beta chains from one sample sequenced in a study of T-cell reconstitution after alpha-beta-depleted transplantation in children. Unique molecular identifiers were incorporated into the prepared TCRbeta library. TCRdb ran MiXCR on the PCR reads and lists one entry per CDR3 protein. The sample records under 300,000 distinct CDR3 sequences, about 8.8% being singletons. Material: PBMCs from the stem cell graft donor, obtained from the stem cell graft. The receptors here all came from a human donor who donated a stem cell graft to a child with SCID.

In its sample, this clonotype was seen many times. The V gene is TRBV5-5, the J gene TRBJ2-1, with a weak D call TRBD2 (7 bases). Per germline, CDR1 SGHKS and CDR2 YYEKEE (reference sequence). Trimming took off 2 bases at V and 10 bases at J, with 13 bases between the two ends. The CDR3 is made up of 13 amino acids. CDR3 DNA sequence: TGTGCCAGCAGCTTTTGGGGGGGACAAGAGCAGTTCTTC. Translated: CASSFWGGQEQFF.

This clonotype came up many times. The CDR3 sequence: CASSFGGNEQYF. The CDR3 nucleotides are TGTGCCAGCAGCTTTGGGGGGAACGAGCAGTACTTC. This chain uses TRBV11-2 with TRBJ2-7; tentatively, D is TRBD2 (6 bases). Trimming pared 3 bases from V and 5 bases from J, leaving 8 bases between. CDR1 is SGHAT, CDR2 FQNNGV, per germline. CDR3 length equals 12 residues.

This clonotype came up many times. V is TRBV20-1 and J is TRBJ2-7, with D perhaps assigned TRBD1 or TRBD2 (5 bases each). Trimming took off 0 bases at V and 3 bases at J, with 9 bases between the two ends. CDR3 size: 13 residues. Looked up from germline, CDR1 is DFQATT and CDR2 is SNEGSKA (reference sequence). The CDR3 loop reads CSARDEGIYEQYF. The CDR3 coding sequence is TGCAGTGCTAGAGATGAGGGGATCTACGAGCAGTACTTC.

This clonotype was counted at least ten times. The rearrangement uses TRBV5-5 and TRBJ1-2; D is undetermined. Trimming stripped 2 bases from V and 4 bases from J, with 15 bases between. The CDR3 runs to 15 residues. Germline assignment: CDR1 SGHKS and CDR2 YYEKEE (reference sequence). The CDR3 reads CASSFSGGNSYGYTF. CDR3 DNA sequence: TGTGCCAGCAGCTTTTCCGGAGGAAACAGCTATGGCTACACCTTC.

This clonotype was counted at least ten times. The chain employs TRBV10-3 and TRBJ1-5, with a weak D call TRBD1 (6 bases). This CDR3 spans 17 amino acids. Germline values: CDR1 ENHRY, CDR2 SYGVKD. Trimming stripped 0 bases from V and 5 bases from J, with 17 bases between. The CDR3 region has the DNA TGTGCCATCAGTGAGTCGGGGGCAGGTCCCGCGGATCAGCCCCAGCATTTT. Residues: CAISESGAGPADQPQHF.

This clonotype was counted many times. The gene calls are TRBV28 and TRBJ2-2, with TRBD1 matching 9 bases. The CDR3 runs 15 residues. Per the germline V gene, CDR1 is MDHEN and CDR2 is SYDVKM. V was pared by 2 bases and J by 7 bases, with 5 bases of the junction left unmatched. CDR3 sequence (DNA): TGTGCCAGCAGTTTAGATACAGGGGGCGGCGGGGAGCTGTTTTTT. Its translation: CASSLDTGGGGELFF.

This clonotype was seen repeatedly, ten times or more. V is TRBV3-1 and J is TRBJ1-4; 8 bases agree with TRBD1. Germline assignment: CDR1 LGHDT and CDR2 YNNKEL (reference sequence). The J segment lost 8 bases and the V segment lost 1 base, leaving 9 bases of the junction unmatched. This CDR3 is 16 amino acids long. CDR3 nucleotides: TGTGCCAGCAGCCAAGCGACGACAGGGGAGTGGGAAAAACTGTTTTTT. Its translation is CASSQATTGEWEKLFF.

This clonotype was seen many times. As DNA, the CDR3 is TGTGCCAGCAGCCCCTTCGGGGGGCCCAACCAAGAGACCCAGTACTTC. Encoded protein: CASSPFGGPNQETQYF. V gene TRBV6-1 combines with J gene TRBJ2-5; possibly TRBD2 for D (7 bases). CDR3 length: 16 residues. The germline V gene encodes CDR1 MNHNS and CDR2 SASEGT. Trimming stripped 6 bases from V and 0 bases from J, with 17 bases between.

This clonotype occurred many times. The V and J genes are TRBV28 and TRBJ2-1, with D possibly TRBD1 on 6 matching bases. Trimming took off 5 bases at V and 9 bases at J, with 8 bases between the two ends. The CDR3 spans 11 residues. CDR1 and CDR2 from the germline V gene are MDHEN and SYDVKM. CDR3 protein: CASSTGREQFF. CDR3 DNA: TGTGCCAGCAGTACAGGGCGTGAGCAGTTCTTC. Full variable domain (remainder filled in from reference TRBV28 and TRBJ2-1): DVKVTQSSRYLVKRTGEKVFLECVQDMDHENMFWYRQDPGLGLRLIYFSYDVKMKEKGDIPEGYSVSREKKERFSLILESASTNQTSMYLCASSTGREQFFGPGTRLTVL.

At least ten counts were recorded for this clonotype. CDR3 in amino acids: CASSYSDSYEQYF. The CDR3 DNA follows: TGTGCCAGCAGTTACTCGGACAGCTACGAGCAGTACTTC. This chain uses TRBV6-5 with TRBJ2-7; D perhaps matches TRBD1 (6 bases). V dropped 0 bases and J dropped 3 bases, with 6 bases sitting between them. The CDR3 is 13 amino acids. The germline gives CDR1 MNHEY, CDR2 SVGAGI.

This clonotype has ten or more counts. The chain carries TRBV15 and TRBJ1-4; D unresolved. This CDR3 region has 14 residues. The germline gives CDR1 LNHNV, CDR2 YYDKDF (reference sequence). The germline V and J ends were trimmed by 1 base and 4 bases, with 7 bases remaining between them. The chain's CDR3 is CATSRAGNNEKLFF. The CDR3 DNA reads TGTGCCACCAGCAGAGCAGGCAATAATGAAAAACTGTTTTTT.

This clonotype was counted many times. The chain employs TRBV29-1 and TRBJ1-1; unclear D gene. Trimming shortened V by 7 bases and J by 11 bases, and 20 bases separated the two germline ends. The CDR3 runs to 12 residues. Per the germline V gene, CDR1 is SQVTM and CDR2 is ANQGSEA. The CDR3 DNA follows: TGCAGCGGGTGCATAGAGCGGGAAGACGCTTTCTTT. Translation gives CSGCIEREDAFF.

This clonotype was detected ten times or more. This chain joins TRBV5-1 and TRBJ2-5, with D perhaps TRBD1 (6 bases). The CDR3 spans 13 residues. Trimming stripped 2 bases from V and 4 bases from J, with 9 bases between. Germline CDR1 SGHRS, CDR2 YFSETQ. CDR3 region: CASSFGGAETQYF. The CDR3 coding sequence is TGCGCCAGCAGCTTTGGGGGCGCAGAGACCCAGTACTTC.

The table lists this clonotype with many counts. The chain has TRBV19 and TRBJ2-1; 11 bases line up with TRBD2. J gave up 5 bases and V 5 bases, and 2 bases lay outside the gene matches. Germline CDR1 is LNHDA and CDR2 is SQIVND (reference sequence). The CDR3 contains 14 residues. CDR3 nucleotides: TGTGCCAGTAGTGTGACTAGCGGGAACAATGAGCAGTTCTTC. The encoded protein is CASSVTSGNNEQFF.

Ten or more counts support this clonotype. The chain has TRBV6-5 and TRBJ2-1; D may be TRBD2 (6 bases). Germline V CDR1 and CDR2: MNHEY, SVGAGI. V lost 2 bases and J lost 0, with 20 bases in between. This CDR3 contains 19 residues. In DNA, the CDR3 is TGTGCCAGCAGTTACGGGGCTTCACCCGGGGGTGCCTCCTACAATGAGCAGTTCTTC. Amino acid sequence: CASSYGASPGGASYNEQFF.

This clonotype was recorded many times. The chain is built from TRBV20-1 and TRBJ1-1; D is unclear. CDR1 is DFQATT, CDR2 SNEGSKA, per germline (reference sequence). V was shortened by 4 bases and J by 4 bases, with 10 bases between the two germline ends. The CDR3 runs 12 residues. The CDR3, as DNA: TGCAGTGCTACCCCCCGAGGCACTGAAGCTTTCTTT. It yields the protein CSATPRGTEAFF.

This clonotype has a count of ten or more. The chain has TRBV19 and TRBJ1-2; D possibly corresponds to TRBD1 (6 bases). Germline-derived CDR1 and CDR2 are LNHDA and SQIVND (reference sequence). Trimming took off 7 bases at V and 6 bases at J, with 18 bases between the two ends. The CDR3 consists of 14 residues. The DNA of the CDR3 is TGTGCCAGTAACCCCCGGACAGCAACGGATGGCTACACCTTC. Residues: CASNPRTATDGYTF. Based on the CDR3 plus reference TRBV19 and TRBJ1-2, the full variable domain is DGGITQSPKYLFRKEGQNVTLSCEQNLNHDAMYWYRQDPGQGLRLIYYSQIVNDFQKGDIAEGYSVSREKKESFPLTVTSAQKNPTAFYLCASNPRTATDGYTFGSGTRLTVV.

This clonotype was found many times. The chain recombines TRBV12-3 or TRBV12-4 with TRBJ2-2, with 7 bases aligning to TRBD2. J gave up 6 bases and V 4 bases, and 11 bases lay outside the gene matches. The CDR3 covers 16 residues. The CDR3 protein is CASSYPGRVRAGELFF. The CDR3 nucleotides read TGTGCCAGCAGTTACCCTGGGAGGGTACGGGCCGGGGAGCTGTTTTTT.